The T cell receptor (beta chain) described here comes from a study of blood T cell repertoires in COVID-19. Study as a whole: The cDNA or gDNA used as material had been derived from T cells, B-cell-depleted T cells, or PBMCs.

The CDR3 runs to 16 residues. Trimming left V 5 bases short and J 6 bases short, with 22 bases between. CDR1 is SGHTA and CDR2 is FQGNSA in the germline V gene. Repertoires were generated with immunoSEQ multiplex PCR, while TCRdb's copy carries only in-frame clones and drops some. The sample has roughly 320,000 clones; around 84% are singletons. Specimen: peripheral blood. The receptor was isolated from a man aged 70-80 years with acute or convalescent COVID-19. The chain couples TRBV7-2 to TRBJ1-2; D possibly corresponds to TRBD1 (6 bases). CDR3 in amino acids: CASSTYIPRDTDGYTF. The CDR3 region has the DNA TGTGCCAGCAGCACCTACATACCACGGGACACGGATGGCTACACCTTC.